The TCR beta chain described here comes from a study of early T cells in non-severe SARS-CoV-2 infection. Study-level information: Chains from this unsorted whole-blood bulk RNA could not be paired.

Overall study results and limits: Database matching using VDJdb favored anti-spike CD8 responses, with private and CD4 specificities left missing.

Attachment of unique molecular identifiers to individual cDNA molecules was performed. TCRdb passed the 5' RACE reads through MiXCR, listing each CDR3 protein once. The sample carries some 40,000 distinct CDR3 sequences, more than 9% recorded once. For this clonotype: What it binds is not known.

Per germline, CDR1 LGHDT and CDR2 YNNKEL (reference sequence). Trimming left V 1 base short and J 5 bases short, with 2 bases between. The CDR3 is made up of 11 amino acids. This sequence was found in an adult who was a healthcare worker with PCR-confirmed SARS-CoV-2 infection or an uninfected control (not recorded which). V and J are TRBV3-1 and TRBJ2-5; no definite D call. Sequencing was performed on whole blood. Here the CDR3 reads CASSQVETQYF. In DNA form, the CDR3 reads TGTGCCAGCAGCCAAGTCGAGACCCAGTACTTC.